The 24 T cell receptor beta chains below come from one sample, sequenced in a study of shared clonotypes between healthy human individuals. The assay was immunoSEQ multiplex PCR, and TCRdb's table has in-frame clones only and misses some. The sample shows 180,000 or so clones, 80% to 95% of them seen only once. The sample was naive CD4+ T cells sorted from blood. Subset meaning: CD45RA+ positively selected. All receptors derive from a woman in her 30s in good health.

V is TRBV9 and J is TRBJ2-6; 8 bases are shared with TRBD2. Trimming removed 1 base from V and 2 bases from J; junction bases left unmatched: 20. The length of the CDR3 is 22 residues. Germline CDR1 and CDR2: SGDLS and YYNGEE. The DNA of the CDR3 is TGTGCCAGCAGCGTAACCGGGAAGCGGGGGCGCTCAGGCTCACCTGGGGCCAACGTCCTGACTTTC. This codes for CASSVTGKRGRSGSPGANVLTF. The full variable domain, rest sourced from reference TRBV9 and TRBJ2-6, is DSGVTQTPKHLITATGQRVTLRCSPRSGDLSVYWYQQSLDQGLQFLIQYYNGEERAKGNILERFSAQQFPDLHSELNLSSLELGDSALYFCASSVTGKRGRSGSPGANVLTFGAGSRLTVL.

The CDR3 sequence: CASSSQGPSSYEQYF. In DNA form, the CDR3 reads TGTGCCAGCAGCTCCCAGGGGCCTAGCTCCTACGAGCAGTACTTC. V gene TRBV28 combines with J gene TRBJ2-7; the D gene is possibly TRBD1 (6 bases). Germline V gives CDR1 MDHEN, CDR2 SYDVKM. V lost 6 bases to trimming and J lost 0 bases, with 15 bases between them. The CDR3 length is 15 residues.

The V call is TRBV28, the J call TRBJ1-2; D remains ambiguous. The CDR3 spans 12 residues. V was pared by 7 bases and J by 8 bases, with 14 bases between. Germline CDR1 is MDHEN and CDR2 is SYDVKM. CDR3 DNA sequence: TGTGCCAGCAAAACATGGGAGCGCGGCTACACCTTC. Amino acid sequence: CASKTWERGYTF.

The chain is built from TRBV28 and TRBJ2-7; D unclear. Trimming pared 5 bases from V and 3 bases from J, leaving 20 bases between. The germline CDR1 and CDR2 sequences are MDHEN and SYDVKM. CDR3 length: 16 amino acids. CDR3 sequence: CASSHQSRAGYYEQYF. CDR3 in DNA: TGTGCCAGCAGTCATCAGTCAAGGGCCGGATACTACGAGCAGTACTTC.

The chain has TRBV2 and TRBJ1-2; 10 bases agree with TRBD1. The ends lost 7 bases at V and 7 bases at J; junction bases unmatched: 6. The V gene's germline CDR1 is SNHLY and CDR2 FYNNEI. The CDR3 is made up of 13 amino acids. In DNA, the CDR3 is TGTGCCAGCAACACCGGGACAGGGGCTGGCTACACCTTC. Translation gives CASNTGTGAGYTF. The full variable domain, completed using reference TRBV2 and TRBJ1-2, is EPEVTQTPSHQVTQMGQEVILRCVPISNHLYFYWYRQILGQKVEFLVSFYNNEISEKSEIFDDQFSVERPDGSNFTLKIRSTKLEDSAMYFCASNTGTGAGYTFGSGTRLTVV.

The chain employs TRBV4-1 and TRBJ2-7; 16 nucleotides line up with TRBD2. V lost 0 bases, J lost 1 base, and 6 bases stayed unmatched. Looked up from germline, CDR1 is MGHRA and CDR2 is YSYEKL. This CDR3 contains 19 residues. CDR3 region: CASSQEPGLAGGGSYEQYF. In nucleotides, the CDR3 is TGCGCCAGCAGCCAAGAGCCGGGACTAGCGGGAGGGGGGTCCTACGAGCAGTACTTC.

V and J are TRBV19 and TRBJ2-7; TRBD1 agrees at 10 bases. CDR1 and CDR2 from the germline V gene are LNHDA and SQIVND (reference sequence). V lost 4 bases to trimming and J lost 6 bases; unmatched junction nucleotides: 12. This CDR3 contains 16 residues. The DNA of the CDR3 is TGTGCCAGTAGTACGGGGGACAGGGGCCGAGTCTTCGAGCAGTACTTC. It specifies CASSTGDRGRVFEQYF. Full variable domain (remainder filled in from reference TRBV19 and TRBJ2-7): DGGITQSPKYLFRKEGQNVTLSCEQNLNHDAMYWYRQDPGQGLRLIYYSQIVNDFQKGDIAEGYSVSREKKESFPLTVTSAQKNPTAFYLCASSTGDRGRVFEQYFGPGTRLTVT.

This chain uses TRBV18 with TRBJ2-2; possibly TRBD2 for D (6 bases). Germline assignment: CDR1 KGHSH and CDR2 LQKENI. The CDR3 is 15 residues long. V lost 3 bases to trimming and J lost 7 bases, with 15 bases between them. This CDR3 reads CASSPQEGKYGELFF. For the CDR3, the DNA is TGTGCCAGCTCACCCCAGGAGGGGAAATACGGGGAGCTGTTTTTT.

In the case of this clone: This CDR3 is also generated by other DNA sequences in the sample. This rearrangement joins TRBV5-1 to TRBJ2-2, with D perhaps matching TRBD2 (5 bases). The germline V gene has CDR1 SGHRS and CDR2 YFSETQ. Between the trimmed V and J ends, which lost 4 bases and 1 base, there was a span of 8 bases. The CDR3 covers 14 residues. The CDR3 coding sequence is TGCGCCAGCAGCGGCGGGCGGAACACCGGGGAGCTGTTTTTT. Its protein product is CASSGGRNTGELFF.

This chain links TRBV9 with TRBJ2-6, with 11 bases aligning to TRBD2. The germline gives CDR1 SGDLS, CDR2 YYNGEE. The CDR3 contains 17 residues. V lost 4 bases and J lost 0; bases outside the gene matches: 3. The DNA of the CDR3 is TGTGCCAGCAGCCCGACTAGCGGGGCCTCTGGGGCCAACGTCCTGACTTTC. Translated: CASSPTSGASGANVLTF. Together with reference TRBV9 and TRBJ2-6, the CDR3 gives the full variable domain: DSGVTQTPKHLITATGQRVTLRCSPRSGDLSVYWYQQSLDQGLQFLIQYYNGEERAKGNILERFSAQQFPDLHSELNLSSLELGDSALYFCASSPTSGASGANVLTFGAGSRLTVL.

The chain has TRBV5-1 and TRBJ2-3, with a weak D call TRBD2 (6 bases). This CDR3 has 15 residues. Trimming pared 0 bases from V and 2 bases from J, leaving 10 bases between. Germline CDR1 is SGHRS and CDR2 is YFSETQ. The CDR3 loop reads CASSLVGGVTDTQYF. DNA of the CDR3: TGCGCCAGCAGCTTGGTCGGCGGGGTCACAGATACGCAGTATTTT.

V is TRBV18 and J is TRBJ2-2, with D unresolved. Deletions cut 4 bases from V and 6 bases from J, with 3 bases between. The CDR3 has 11 residues. CDR1 is KGHSH, CDR2 LQKENI, per germline. The CDR3: CASSQSGELFF. CDR3 coding DNA: TGTGCCAGCTCACAATCCGGGGAGCTGTTTTTT.

The chain recombines TRBV28 with TRBJ2-1, with D possibly TRBD2 on 5 matching bases. The V and J ends lost 6 bases and 2 bases respectively, with 14 bases between them. Germline lookup yields CDR1 MDHEN and CDR2 SYDVKM. CDR3 size: 15 residues. This CDR3 reads CASRRYGVPYNEQFF. Here the CDR3 DNA reads TGTGCCAGCAGACGGTACGGGGTCCCCTACAATGAGCAGTTCTTC.

This clone appeared a single time. The genes are TRBV11-2 and TRBJ2-3; D remains ambiguous. Trimming stripped 8 bases from V and 3 bases from J, with 15 bases between. The germline V gene has CDR1 SGHAT and CDR2 FQNNGV. The CDR3 totals 14 residues. This CDR3 reads CASAMVGETDTQYF. The CDR3 DNA is TGTGCCAGCGCTATGGTCGGCGAAACAGATACGCAGTATTTT.

This chain links TRBV11-1 with TRBJ2-5, with TRBD2 matching 7 bases. The V gene's germline CDR1 is SGHAT and CDR2 FQDESV (reference sequence). The CDR3 is made up of 17 amino acids. V lost 2 bases and J lost 1; bases outside the gene matches: 10. CDR3 sequence reads: CASSLHLAGVGQETQYF. The CDR3 DNA follows: TGTGCCAGCAGCTTACACTTGGCGGGAGTTGGCCAAGAGACCCAGTACTTC.

V usage is TRBV5-1 and J usage is TRBJ1-2, with D hard to call. The CDR3 totals 14 residues. Germline V gene sequence: CDR1 SGHRS, CDR2 YFSETQ. The ends were cut back, 4 bases at V and 5 bases at J, with 15 bases in the middle. CDR3 in DNA: TGCGCCAGCAGCCCACGAGGCAGACCTTATGGCTACACCTTC. It is translated as CASSPRGRPYGYTF.

The V call is TRBV27, the J call TRBJ2-3, with D maybe TRBD1 (5 bases). This CDR3 has 14 amino acids. Germline CDR1 MNHEY, CDR2 SMNVEV (reference sequence). V shed 3 bases and J shed 2 bases, with 9 bases lying between them. CDR3 sequence reads: CASSFQGPTDTQYF. The DNA of the CDR3 is TGTGCCAGCAGTTTTCAGGGCCCCACAGATACGCAGTATTTT.

The V call is TRBV21-1, the J call TRBJ2-7; the D call of TRBD1 is as the table states it, not checked on the DNA. TRBV21-1 is designated a pseudogene. This CDR3 is built from 14 residues. CDR3 in amino acids: CASSKDVVGSEQYF. The DNA of the CDR3 is TGTGCCAGCAGCAAAGATGTGGTGGGCTCCGAGCAGTACTTC.

This chain connects TRBV9 to TRBJ2-2; 9 nucleotides match TRBD2. The CDR3 is made up of 19 amino acids. Trimming cost V 3 bases and J 5 bases; bases outside gene matches: 17. Germline CDR1 reads SGDLS; CDR2 reads YYNGEE. CDR3 amino acids: CASSGARFLAGVATGELFF. CDR3 DNA: TGTGCCAGCAGCGGGGCTAGGTTTTTAGCGGGGGTAGCAACCGGGGAGCTGTTTTTT.

This rearrangement joins TRBV18 to TRBJ1-3; 7 bases are shared with TRBD1. J was trimmed by 0 bases and V by 3 bases; bases with no gene match: 5. CDR3 length equals 16 residues. Germline CDR1 is KGHSH and CDR2 is LQKENI. CDR3 residues: CASSPTTGTSGNTIYF. The CDR3 DNA reads TGTGCCAGCTCACCGACGACAGGGACCTCTGGAAACACCATATATTTT.

This clone was seen a single time. This chain connects TRBV4-1 to TRBJ1-3; D ambiguous. Germline-derived CDR1 and CDR2 are MGHRA and YSYEKL. With 1 base removed from V and 0 bases from J, the gap between germline ends came to 10 bases. This CDR3 spans 16 amino acids. CDR3 in amino acids: CASSQGKDFSGNTIYF. The CDR3 region has the DNA TGCGCCAGCAGCCAAGGAAAGGACTTCTCTGGAAACACCATATATTTT.

This chain joins TRBV4-1 and TRBJ2-1, with 14 bases identical to TRBD2. The ends lost 7 bases at V and 2 bases at J; junction bases unmatched: 4. Germline V gene data show CDR1 as MGHRA and CDR2 as YSYEKL. The CDR3 loop spans 16 amino acids. CDR3 sequence: CASMGTSGSPYNEQFF. The CDR3 DNA follows: TGCGCCAGCATGGGGACTAGCGGGAGTCCCTACAATGAGCAGTTCTTC.

The V call is TRBV28, the J call TRBJ1-2, with unresolved D. The CDR3 spans 14 residues. The V end was cut by 1 base, the J end by 0 bases, with 6 bases between. In germline, CDR1 is MDHEN, CDR2 SYDVKM. The CDR3 region is CASSLYGANYGYTF. CDR3 sequence (DNA): TGTGCCAGCAGTTTATATGGAGCTAACTATGGCTACACCTTC.

The chain is built from TRBV5-5 and TRBJ1-4, with 7 positions matching TRBD1. CDR1 is SGHKS and CDR2 is YYEKEE in the germline V gene (reference sequence). Unmatched junction bases numbered 6, after V lost 4 bases and J lost 3 bases. The CDR3 is 15 amino acids. The CDR3 loop is CASSLGTAPNEKLFF. The DNA of the CDR3 is TGTGCCAGCAGCCTGGGGACAGCACCTAATGAAAAACTGTTTTTT.